Each of the 20 T cell receptor beta chains below was sequenced from the same sample in a study of cytomegalovirus exposure and HLA in healthy donors. Both 60 Vbeta primers and 13 Jbeta primers went into the PCR. TCRdb keeps only in-frame clones here, not all; method: immunoSEQ multiplex PCR. This sample yields about 120,000 clones, of which 65% to 85% are seen a single time; approximately 3% belongs to the top ten. Sample: PBMCs. Source of these receptors: a woman between 40 and 50 years old in good health and CMV-seropositive.

The rearrangement joins TRBV5-4 to TRBJ2-3, with 7 bases fitting TRBD2. The CDR3 contains 14 residues. Looked up from germline, CDR1 is SGHNT and CDR2 is YYREEE (reference sequence). V lost 4 bases and J lost 11; bases outside the gene matches: 13. The CDR3 loop reads CASSRGTTNEVQYF. The DNA of the CDR3 is TGTGCCAGCAGCCGCGGGACTACTAATGAAGTGCAGTATTTT. Full variable domain (outside the CDR3, taken from reference TRBV5-4 and TRBJ2-3): ETGVTQSPTHLIKTRGQQVTLRCSSQSGHNTVSWYQQALGQGPQFIFQYYREEENGRGNFPPRFSGLQFPNYSSELNVNALELDDSALYLCASSRGTTNEVQYFGPGTRLTVL.

The genes are TRBV25-1 and TRBJ2-1; D gene unclear. Germline CDR1 and CDR2: MGHDK and SYGVNS. The CDR3 totals 15 residues. V lost 2 bases and J 9 bases, leaving 17 bases between the germline ends. The CDR3 sequence: CASSEDNANVREQFF. CDR3 in DNA: TGTGCCAGCAGTGAAGACAACGCGAATGTCCGTGAGCAGTTCTTC.

The V gene is TRBV4-2, the J gene TRBJ2-3; 7 bases agree with TRBD2. CDR1 is LGHNA and CDR2 is YNFKEQ in the germline V gene. The length of the CDR3 is 15 residues. V trimming: 0 bases; J trimming: 2 bases; junction bases outside the gene matches: 2. The DNA for the CDR3 is TGTGCCAGCAGCCAAGAGGGAGGGGCCACAGATACGCAGTATTTT. This encodes CASSQEGGATDTQYF.

This chain connects TRBV7-8 to TRBJ1-4; the D is unclear. The CDR3 contains 12 residues. Germline CDR1 and CDR2: SGHVS and FQNEAQ. V was cut by 3 bases and J by 5 bases, with 4 bases left in between. CDR3 sequence reads: CASSLANEKLFF. DNA for the CDR3: TGTGCCAGCAGCTTGGCCAATGAAAAACTGTTTTTT.

This chain joins TRBV9 and TRBJ2-1; D is perhaps TRBD2 (6 bases). V was shortened by 3 bases and J by 5 bases, with 18 bases between the two germline ends. The CDR3 has 16 residues. Germline loops: CDR1 SGDLS, CDR2 YYNGEE. CDR3 nucleotide sequence: TGTGCCAGCAGCGCCCTATCGGGACTTTATGACAATGAGCAGTTCTTC. It codes for CASSALSGLYDNEQFF.

In this sample, this clone turned up once. The chain combines TRBV19 with TRBJ1-2, with TRBD1 matching over 7 bases. There are 13 residues in the CDR3. The V gene end was trimmed by 5 bases and the J gene end by 8 bases; junction bases not matched to a gene: 8. Germline CDR1 is LNHDA and CDR2 is SQIVND (reference sequence). This CDR3 reads CASSVNRGVGYTF. The CDR3 DNA follows: TGTGCCAGTAGTGTAAACAGGGGTGTCGGCTACACCTTC.

The CDR3 nucleotides are TGTGCCAGTAGTGCAGGAACCTCTGGGGCCAACGTCCTGACTTTC. Protein product: CASSAGTSGANVLTF. The chain recombines TRBV19 with TRBJ2-6, with D hard to call. Germline V gives CDR1 LNHDA, CDR2 SQIVND (reference sequence). The germline V and J ends were trimmed by 5 bases and 0 bases, with 8 bases remaining between them. This CDR3 has 15 residues. Supplemented by reference TRBV19 and TRBJ2-6, the full variable domain reads DGGITQSPKYLFRKEGQNVTLSCEQNLNHDAMYWYRQDPGQGLRLIYYSQIVNDFQKGDIAEGYSVSREKKESFPLTVTSAQKNPTAFYLCASSAGTSGANVLTFGAGSRLTVL.

V usage is TRBV19 and J usage is TRBJ2-7; 7 positions match TRBD1. Trimming cost V 5 bases and J 8 bases; bases outside gene matches: 12. This CDR3 comprises 14 residues. The germline CDR1 and CDR2 sequences are LNHDA and SQIVND (reference sequence). The CDR3 region has the DNA TGTGCCAGTAGTTCCCCCTCCGGGACAGACCAGCAGTACTTC. The encoded protein is CASSSPSGTDQQYF.

This chain links TRBV11-2 with TRBJ2-2, with TRBD2 matching 8 bases. With V trimmed by 3 bases and J by 6 bases, 6 bases remained unmatched. CDR1 SGHAT and CDR2 FQNNGV come from the germline V gene. The CDR3 length is 15 residues. CDR3 sequence (DNA): TGTGCCAGCAGCTTGGGCGGGAGGAGCGCCGGGGAGCTGTTTTTT. Protein: CASSLGGRSAGELFF.

The chain uses TRBV10-3 and TRBJ2-2, with a tentative D call TRBD2 (5 bases). The germline V gene encodes CDR1 ENHRY and CDR2 SYGVKD. The CDR3 spans 15 residues. Between the trimmed V and J ends, which lost 7 bases and 10 bases, there was a span of 22 bases. The CDR3 coding sequence is TGTGCCATCAAAAACCGGGATCAAAACGTAGAGGAGCTGTTTTTT. The encoded protein is CAIKNRDQNVEELFF.

J is TRBJ2-7 and V is TRBV5-1; TRBD1 matches 10 bases. This CDR3 is 15 amino acids long. The germline V gene has CDR1 SGHRS and CDR2 YFSETQ. The junction had 13 bases not matched to a gene; V was cut back by 9 bases and J by 4 bases. The CDR3 DNA is TGCGCCACCAGACAGGGGGCTGTGGTTGGTTACGAGCAGTACTTC. It is translated as CATRQGAVVGYEQYF.

This clone occurred a few times. CDR3 sequence: CASKGQGAGEQYF. CDR3 DNA: TGTGCCAGTAAGGGGCAGGGGGCGGGGGAGCAGTACTTC. The gene calls are TRBV19 and TRBJ2-7; the match to TRBD1 covers 8 bases. Germline assignment: CDR1 LNHDA and CDR2 SQIVND (reference sequence). The CDR3 contains 13 residues. Trimming at V came to 7 bases and at J to 7 bases, leaving 9 bases not matched to a gene.

This clone was found once. Other DNA sequences from this sample encode an identical CDR3 as well. V is TRBV9 and J is TRBJ1-4; no clear D. Trimming left V 0 bases short and J 0 bases short, with 6 bases between. The germline V gene has CDR1 SGDLS and CDR2 YYNGEE. The CDR3 runs 15 residues. This CDR3 is CASSVAGATNEKLFF. The CDR3 bases are TGTGCCAGCAGCGTAGCTGGAGCAACTAATGAAAAACTGTTTTTT.

About this clone itself: Germline is not matched at one junction end, which may reflect a read error. V usage is TRBV5-1 and J usage is TRBJ1-1; D is ambiguous. CDR3 size: 14 residues. Per germline, CDR1 SGHRS and CDR2 YFSETQ. This CDR3 reads CASSFGPLNTEALF. CDR3 DNA: TGCGCCAGCAGCTTTGGGCCTTTGAACACTGAAGCTCTCTTT.

V is TRBV7-6 and J is TRBJ2-5, with D maybe TRBD2 (6 bases). The ends were cut back, 5 bases at V and 5 bases at J, with 15 bases in the middle. CDR1 SGHVS and CDR2 FNYEAQ come from the germline V gene. The CDR3 contains 14 residues. CDR3: CASSTQAGGETQYF. Here the CDR3 DNA reads TGTGCCAGCAGCACCCAAGCGGGCGGGGAGACCCAGTACTTC.

This chain joins TRBV5-4 and TRBJ2-4; unclear D gene. The germline CDR1 and CDR2 sequences are SGHNT and YYREEE (reference sequence). V lost 0 bases, J lost 11 bases, and 9 bases lay in between. The CDR3 runs to 12 residues. Here the CDR3 reads CASSLDRSFQYF. The CDR3 DNA reads as TGTGCCAGCAGCTTGGATCGGAGTTTTCAGTACTTC.

V and J are TRBV9 and TRBJ1-4, with a possible D match to TRBD1 (5 bases). Germline loops: CDR1 SGDLS, CDR2 YYNGEE. There are 17 residues in the CDR3. V shed 0 bases and J shed 3 bases, with 15 bases lying between them. CDR3 sequence reads: CASSVEPEGVANEKLFF. In DNA, the CDR3 is TGTGCCAGCAGCGTAGAACCCGAAGGGGTGGCTAATGAAAAACTGTTTTTT. The variable domain in full, completed from reference TRBV9 and TRBJ1-4, reads DSGVTQTPKHLITATGQRVTLRCSPRSGDLSVYWYQQSLDQGLQFLIQYYNGEERAKGNILERFSAQQFPDLHSELNLSSLELGDSALYFCASSVEPEGVANEKLFFGSGTQLSVL.

The rearrangement uses TRBV7-2 and TRBJ2-1; TRBD1 matches 8 bases. J lost 9 bases, V lost 5 bases, and 12 bases had no gene match. Per germline, CDR1 SGHTA and CDR2 FQGNSA. The CDR3 sequence is 15 residues long. CDR3 nucleotide sequence: TGTGCCAGCAGCCAAGCCCCAGGGGGCAGGGGTGAGCAGTTCTTC. Translating it yields CASSQAPGGRGEQFF.

The V call is TRBV30, the J call TRBJ2-1; 8 bases fit TRBD2. This CDR3 is built from 14 residues. The germline V gene encodes CDR1 GTSNPN and CDR2 SVGIG (reference sequence). V dropped 5 bases and J dropped 6; count of bases not matched to a gene: 9. The CDR3 DNA sequence: TGTGCCTGGGGAACAAAGCGGGAGTTCAATGAGCAGTTCTTC. The encoded protein is CAWGTKREFNEQFF.

This chain links TRBV19 with TRBJ1-1, with 8 bases lining up with TRBD1. Germline V gene data show CDR1 as LNHDA and CDR2 as SQIVND (reference sequence). The CDR3 spans 13 residues. V lost 6 bases to trimming and J lost 2 bases; unmatched junction nucleotides: 2. CDR3 protein: CASRDRVNTEAFF. The CDR3 DNA reads as TGTGCCAGTAGGGACAGGGTTAACACTGAAGCTTTCTTT.